This T cell receptor (beta chain) was sequenced in a study of blood T cell repertoires in COVID-19. Study overall: Researchers got acute and convalescent COVID-19 samples from the United States, Italy and Spain. Sources were T cells, B-cell-depleted T cells, or PBMCs; the material itself was cDNA or gDNA.

Original processing notes: Estimated nucleated cell counts came from reference gene primer amplification. Profiling relied on immunoSEQ multiplex PCR, and the TCRdb table lists in-frame clones only, not all of them. V, J and clone size are taken as reported in that table, and D and trimming were inferred from the DNA itself. The table lists about 230,000 clones, 75% to 90% of them singletons. Germline loops: CDR1 KGHDR, CDR2 SFDVKD. The CDR3 runs 14 residues. After removal of 5 bases from V and 4 bases from J, the junction contained 4 bases not matched to a gene. The chain recombines TRBV24-1 with TRBJ2-1; TRBD1 agrees at 7 bases. The receptor was derived from a man aged 35 to 55 with acute or convalescent COVID-19. The specimen sequenced was peripheral blood. The chain's CDR3 is CATSAATGYNEQFF. Written as DNA, the CDR3 is TGTGCCACCAGTGCCGCGACAGGGTACAATGAGCAGTTCTTC.